A single sample gave rise to the 9 T cell receptor beta chains below, sequenced in a study of cytomegalovirus exposure and HLA in healthy donors. The PCR contained 60 Vbeta and 13 Jbeta primers. Method: immunoSEQ multiplex PCR; TCRdb's copy keeps in-frame clones and lacks some. The sample yields 85,000 to 100,000 clones, about 80% seen once. The source material was PBMCs. These receptors came from a middle-aged man in good health and CMV-seronegative.

This clone was observed a few times. V gene TRBV12-2 combines with J gene TRBJ2-7; TRBD1 was called by the table and not checked on the DNA. TRBV12-2 counts as a pseudogene. The CDR3 is 18 residues long. CDR3 loop: CASRLGTGERWFDYEQYF. The CDR3 region has the DNA TGTGCAAGTCGCTTAGGGACAGGGGAAAGATGGTTCGACTACGAGCAGTACTTC.

The rearrangement uses TRBV7-2 and TRBJ1-5; 9 bases line up with TRBD1. V shed 5 bases, J shed 3 bases, and the junction held 5 bases outside the gene matches. The CDR3 covers 15 residues. Germline V gene lookup returns CDR1 SGHTA and CDR2 FQGNSA. CDR3 loop: CASSPTGGPNQPQHF. In DNA, the CDR3 is TGTGCCAGCAGCCCCACAGGGGGCCCCAATCAGCCCCAGCATTTT.

The chain is built from TRBV25-1 and TRBJ2-2, with D tentatively TRBD2 (5 bases). V was clipped by 0 bases and J by 8 bases, with 16 bases between them. The CDR3 is 16 residues long. Germline CDR1 reads MGHDK; CDR2 reads SYGVNS. The CDR3 sequence is CASSEYAGFGRGELFF. The DNA of the CDR3 is TGTGCCAGCAGTGAATATGCGGGTTTTGGTCGAGGGGAGCTGTTTTTT.

The chain couples TRBV5-1 to TRBJ2-1, with 7 bases fitting TRBD2. This CDR3 is built from 15 residues. J gave up 7 bases and V 4 bases, and 11 bases lay outside the gene matches. The V gene's germline CDR1 is SGHRS and CDR2 YFSETQ. CDR3 loop: CASSLNWGGPNEQFF. DNA of the CDR3: TGCGCCAGCAGCCTCAACTGGGGAGGGCCGAATGAGCAGTTCTTC.

The V and J genes are TRBV7-9 and TRBJ2-1; D is unresolved. The CDR3 has 11 residues. V was pared by 7 bases and J by 12 bases, with 13 bases between. Germline V lookup: CDR1 SEHNR, CDR2 FQNEAQ (reference sequence). CDR3 in amino acids: CASTPGLLQFF. The CDR3 DNA sequence: TGTGCCAGCACCCCGGGTCTTTTGCAGTTCTTC.

The chain links TRBV27 to TRBJ2-1; 7 bases are shared with TRBD1. Germline loops: CDR1 MNHEY, CDR2 SMNVEV (reference sequence). There are 13 residues in the CDR3. Unmatched junction bases numbered 3, after V lost 2 bases and J lost 8 bases. CDR3 coding DNA: TGTGCCAGCAGTTTAAGACAGGGTGATGAGCAGTTCTTC. Translation gives CASSLRQGDEQFF.

The chain is built from TRBV13 and TRBJ2-2, with TRBD2 matching 7 bases. CDR3 length equals 16 residues. Trimming at V came to 5 bases and at J to 4 bases, leaving 10 bases not matched to a gene. Germline V lookup: CDR1 PRHDT, CDR2 FYEKMQ (reference sequence). Here the CDR3 DNA reads TGTGCCAGCAGCCCCCGCGGAGGGAGGGTCACCGGGGAGCTGTTTTTT. Translating it yields CASSPRGGRVTGELFF.

The chain employs TRBV6-5 and TRBJ1-5, with a possible D match to TRBD1 (5 bases). The CDR3 runs 13 residues. The V end lost 5 bases, the J end lost 6 bases, and 11 bases lay between the germline ends. Germline V CDR1 and CDR2: MNHEY, SVGAGI. Here the CDR3 reads CASSQGVGQPQHF. CDR3 in DNA: TGTGCCAGCAGTCAGGGCGTGGGTCAGCCCCAGCATTTT.

The chain couples TRBV29-1 to TRBJ1-2; D gene unclear. Trimming removed 7 bases from V and 4 bases from J, with 13 bases in between. Per the germline V gene, CDR1 is SQVTM and CDR2 is ANQGSEA. CDR3 length: 12 amino acids. The CDR3 region is CSAERGSYGYTF. The CDR3 DNA follows: TGCAGCGCCGAACGGGGTAGCTATGGCTACACCTTC. Full variable domain (remainder filled in from reference TRBV29-1 and TRBJ1-2): SAVISQKPSRDICQRGTSLTIQCQVDSQVTMMFWYRQQPGQSLTLIATANQGSEATYESGFVIDKFPISRPNLTFSTLTVSNMSPEDSSIYLCSAERGSYGYTFGSGTRLTVV.